This T cell receptor (beta chain) was profiled in a study of blood T cell repertoires in COVID-19. Study information: PBMCs, B-cell-depleted T cells, or T cells provided the cDNA or gDNA that made up the material.

Authors' methods: Amplifying reference gene primers gave estimates of nucleated cell counts. Method: immunoSEQ multiplex PCR; TCRdb's copy keeps in-frame clones and lacks some. V and J calls and clone size are as listed in that table; D and trimming were resolved from the DNA. The data show about 32,000 clones, with roughly 85% seen just once and 5.5% held by the top ten. This CDR3 contains 13 residues. The sequence was obtained from an elderly woman with active or convalescent COVID-19. This sequence joins TRBV12-3 or TRBV12-4 and TRBJ2-3, with a tentative D call TRBD1 (6 bases). The specimen sequenced was peripheral blood. The CDR3 coding sequence is TGTGCATCTACAGGGTTTAGCACAGATACGCAGTATTTT. This gives the protein CASTGFSTDTQYF.